Presented here are 20 T cell receptor beta chains from one specimen sequenced in a study of breast tumors, draining lymph nodes, adjacent tissues. Samples came from axillary lymph nodes draining the breast cancer. Each CDR3 protein is one row after TCRdb ran MiXCR on the multiplex PCR reads. The profile shows under 300,000 distinct CDR3 sequences, less than 35% of them singletons. The sequenced sample consisted of axillary lymph node tissue. The receptors were gathered from a female donor with breast cancer. Some clones in this sample may be carry-over from other donors' samples.

Ten or more counts support this clonotype. The J gene is TRBJ1-4, the V gene TRBV19, with a tentative D call TRBD1 (5 bases). Trimming took off 5 bases at V and 0 bases at J, with 10 bases between the two ends. The germline CDR1 and CDR2 sequences are LNHDA and SQIVND (reference sequence). The CDR3 has 15 amino acids. CDR3 sequence reads: CASSGGTSTNEKLFF. DNA of the CDR3: TGTGCCAGTAGTGGGGGGACCTCAACTAATGAAAAACTGTTTTTT.

Ten or more counts support this clonotype. The rearrangement uses TRBV4-3 and TRBJ1-3; 9 nucleotides line up with TRBD1. The CDR3 loop spans 19 amino acids. V shed 2 bases and J 1 base; nucleotides not matched to a gene: 12. The germline gives CDR1 LGHNA, CDR2 YSLEER. As DNA, the CDR3 is TGCGCCAGCAGCCAAAGACTTGGCGACAGGGGGTCGTCTGGAAACACCATATATTTT. It specifies CASSQRLGDRGSSGNTIYF.

This clonotype was found many times. The V call is TRBV14, the J call TRBJ2-5; no reliable D call. The CDR3 is 14 residues long. Between the trimmed V and J ends, which lost 2 bases and 2 bases, there was a span of 9 bases. Germline CDR1 SGHDN, CDR2 FVKESK. CDR3 in amino acids: CASSQRQFQETQYF. The CDR3 DNA is TGTGCCAGCAGCCAAAGGCAATTTCAAGAGACCCAGTACTTC.

V is TRBV7-2 and J is TRBJ2-5; D possibly corresponds to TRBD2 (6 bases). Germline V CDR1 and CDR2: SGHTA, FQGNSA. V dropped 4 bases and J dropped 1 base, with 16 bases sitting between them. The CDR3 sequence is 16 residues long. The CDR3 coding sequence is TGTGCCAGCAGCTATAACCCTGCGGGACTCCAAGAGACCCAGTACTTC. Translation: CASSYNPAGLQETQYF.

This clonotype was counted ten times or more. CDR3 sequence: CATSGSGPGTGELFF. The CDR3 bases are TGTGCCACCAGTGGATCGGGGCCGGGCACCGGGGAGCTGTTTTTT. This sequence joins TRBV24-1 and TRBJ2-2; either TRBD1 or TRBD2 may fit D (5 bases each). Trimming removed 5 bases at V and 4 bases at J, with 13 bases between. The CDR3 extends over 15 amino acids. Germline-derived CDR1 and CDR2 are KGHDR and SFDVKD.

There are many counts of this clonotype. A junction boundary mismatches the germline segment, possibly from a read error. For the CDR3, the DNA is TGTGCCAGCAGCTTAAGGCAGGTCATGAACTATGGCTACCCCTTC. Protein product: CASSLRQVMNYGYPF. The J gene is TRBJ1-2, the V gene TRBV7-2; D gene ambiguous. The CDR3 spans 15 residues. Germline V gene sequence: CDR1 SGHTA, CDR2 FQGNSA.

The table lists this clonotype with many counts. The chain carries TRBV20-1 and TRBJ2-2; D ambiguous. CDR1 is DFQATT, CDR2 SNEGSKA, per germline (reference sequence). Trimming stripped 3 bases from V and 2 bases from J, with 7 bases between. CDR3 size: 13 residues. CDR3 bases: TGCAGTGCTAGTATCCGCAACACCGGGGAGCTGTTTTTT. Amino acids: CSASIRNTGELFF.

This clonotype was observed many times. The rearrangement links TRBV5-1 to TRBJ2-1; D may correspond to TRBD1 or TRBD2 (5 bases each). The CDR3 contains 15 residues. CDR1 and CDR2 (germline): SGHRS, YFSETQ. V dropped 0 bases and J dropped 2 bases, with 9 bases sitting between them. The DNA of the CDR3 is TGCGCCAGCAGCTTGGCTCGGGGACCCTACAATGAGCAGTTCTTC. Its translation: CASSLARGPYNEQFF.

This clonotype was observed a handful of times. The chain carries TRBV28 and TRBJ2-1, with D uncertain. The V end was cut by 9 bases, the J end by 0 bases, with 12 bases between. Looked up from germline, CDR1 is MDHEN and CDR2 is SYDVKM. The CDR3 has 14 amino acids. The CDR3 loop reads CAREHLISYNEQFF. Here the CDR3 DNA reads TGTGCCAGAGAACACCTAATCTCCTACAATGAGCAGTTCTTC.

In this sample, this clonotype turned up many times. This chain joins TRBV2 and TRBJ1-2; 8 bases match TRBD1. This CDR3 has 14 amino acids. Germline V gene sequence: CDR1 SNHLY, CDR2 FYNNEI. With 7 bases clipped from V and 4 bases from J, the junction kept 8 bases outside the gene matches. Written as DNA, the CDR3 is TGTGCCAGCACCCCGGACAGGGTTAGCTATGGCTACACCTTC. Its protein product is CASTPDRVSYGYTF.

The rearrangement links TRBV5-1 to TRBJ1-6, with 9 bases matching TRBD1. There are 15 residues in the CDR3. The germline gives CDR1 SGHRS, CDR2 YFSETQ. V was pared by 0 bases and J by 8 bases, with 3 bases of the junction left unmatched. Here the CDR3 DNA reads TGCGCCAGCAGCTTGGGACAGGGGGGGTATTCACCCCTCCACTTT. It specifies CASSLGQGGYSPLHF.

V and J are TRBV24-1 and TRBJ1-2; TRBD1 is a possible D gene (6 bases). This CDR3 spans 17 amino acids. V lost 4 bases to trimming and J lost 7 bases, with 24 bases between them. Germline V gives CDR1 KGHDR, CDR2 SFDVKD. For the CDR3, the DNA is TGTGCCACCAGTGAGACCGGGACGACGAGGGGGATCCGTGGCTACACCTTC. It codes for CATSETGTTRGIRGYTF.

The gene calls are TRBV7-9 and TRBJ1-6; D call uncertain. Trimming took 5 bases from V and 0 from J, leaving 14 bases between them. The CDR3 is 17 amino acids. Per the germline V gene, CDR1 is SEHNR and CDR2 is FQNEAQ (reference sequence). The CDR3 DNA reads as TGTGCCAGCAGCGACACCGGCGGAAGCTCCTATAATTCACCCCTCCACTTT. Its translation: CASSDTGGSSYNSPLHF.

This clonotype was seen ten or more times. V usage is TRBV2 and J usage is TRBJ2-5; D is possibly TRBD1 (7 bases). The germline V gene has CDR1 SNHLY and CDR2 FYNNEI. The CDR3 length is 16 residues. Between the trimmed V and J ends, which lost 7 bases and 1 base, there was a span of 19 bases. CDR3 DNA sequence: TGTGCCAGCATTAAGACGGCAGGGGGAGGCCAAGAGACCCAGTACTTC. Its protein product is CASIKTAGGGQETQYF.

About this clonotype: A read error may be the cause here, since a much bigger clone is one base away. This sequence joins TRBV18 and TRBJ2-5; D is undetermined. The germline V and J ends were trimmed by 3 bases and 10 bases, with 12 bases remaining between them. Germline CDR1 KGHSH, CDR2 LQKENI. CDR3 length: 12 amino acids. CDR3 sequence reads: CASSPSVQIQYF. The CDR3 nucleotides are TGTGCCAGCTCACCTTCGGTCCAGATCCAGTACTTC.

The table lists this clonotype with many counts. The chain uses TRBV2 and TRBJ2-3; D is undetermined. This CDR3 contains 13 residues. The ends were cut back, 4 bases at V and 2 bases at J, with 7 bases in the middle. CDR1 and CDR2 from the germline V gene are SNHLY and FYNNEI. DNA for the CDR3: TGTGCCAGCAGTGTTTTTTCCACAGATACGCAGTATTTT. Translating gives CASSVFSTDTQYF.

Worth noting for this clonotype: No conserved phenylalanine or tryptophan ends this CDR3, so it is likely a read error. It is unclear where the CDR3 begins or ends on the DNA, so no DNA is shown, and the CDR3 is as TCRdb lists it. The chain links TRBV15 to TRBJ2-1; the table names TRBD1, a call not compared with the DNA. Germline V lookup: CDR1 LNHNV, CDR2 YYDKDF (reference sequence). Inclusive of both ends, the CDR3 amounts to 15 amino acids. This CDR3 reads CATSRDRGFGYTFGS.

This clonotype was seen ten or more times. The junction differs from germline at one of its ends, possibly a read error. This rearrangement joins TRBV5-1 to TRBJ1-2; D is unclear. The CDR3 has 13 residues. In germline, CDR1 is SGHRS, CDR2 YFSETQ. This CDR3 is CASSLGGNYGYTF. The DNA of the CDR3 is TGTGCCAGCAGCTTAGGCGGGAACTATGGCTACACCTTC.

This sequence joins TRBV12-5 and TRBJ2-2, with 11 nucleotides matching TRBD1. Germline values: CDR1 LGHNT, CDR2 FRNRAP. The CDR3 sequence is 15 residues long. V shed 4 bases and J 7 bases; nucleotides not matched to a gene: 5. In DNA form, the CDR3 reads TGTGCTAGTGGTTCCCGGACAGGGGGCGGCGGGGAGCTGTTTTTT. The encoded protein is CASGSRTGGGGELFF.

The chain has TRBV27 and TRBJ2-2; the D gene is possibly TRBD1 (5 bases). This CDR3 has 15 residues. With 6 bases removed from V and 8 bases from J, the gap between germline ends came to 19 bases. The germline V gene encodes CDR1 MNHEY and CDR2 SMNVEV (reference sequence). The CDR3 spells CASRLRQSQAGELFF. The CDR3 nucleotides read TGTGCCAGCAGGTTAAGACAGTCTCAGGCGGGGGAGCTGTTTTTT.